The sequence of this T cell receptor beta chain was determined in a study of a mutant IDH1 vaccine in newly diagnosed glioma. Study details: Patients arrived already treated with radiotherapy, temozolomide, or both, most having had both. Study-level points and caveats: Whatever changes occurred in top peripheral T cell clonotypes seemed unrelated to pseudoprogression.

CDR1 is SNHLY and CDR2 is FYNNEI in the germline V gene. V shed 6 bases, J shed 2 bases, and the junction held 7 bases outside the gene matches. The CDR3 extends over 17 amino acids. About this clone itself: Its antigen is not identified.

Time point of the sample: week 23, last vaccination. A single vaccine dose contained 300 ug of mutant IDH1 20-mer peptide, and topical imiquimod was used with it. New WHO grade 3 or 4 astrocytomas that were IDH1-mutant and ATRX-lost occurred in the donors. Some clones are missing from TCRdb's copy, which holds only in-frame ones; the method was immunoSEQ multiplex PCR. The repertoire holds about 72,000 clones, with roughly 84% as singletons. V and J are TRBV2 and TRBJ2-3; 14 bases fit TRBD2. The starting material was PBMCs, obtained from a glioma patient whose treatment included an IDH1 peptide vaccine. This TCR came from a man aged 18 to 30 with glioma. The CDR3 is CASRARTSGGNTDTQYF. Here the CDR3 DNA reads TGTGCCAGCAGGGCCCGGACTAGCGGGGGGAACACAGATACGCAGTATTTT.